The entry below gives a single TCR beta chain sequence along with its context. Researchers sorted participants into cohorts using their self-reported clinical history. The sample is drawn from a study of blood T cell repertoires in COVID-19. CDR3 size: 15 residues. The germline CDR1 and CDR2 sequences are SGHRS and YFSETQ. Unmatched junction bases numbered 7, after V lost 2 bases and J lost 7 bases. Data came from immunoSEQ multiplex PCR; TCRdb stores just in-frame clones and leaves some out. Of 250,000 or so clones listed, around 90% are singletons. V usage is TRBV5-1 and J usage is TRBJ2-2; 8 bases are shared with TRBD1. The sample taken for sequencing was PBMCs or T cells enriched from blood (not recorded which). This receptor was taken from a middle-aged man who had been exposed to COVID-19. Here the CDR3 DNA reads TGCGCCAGCAGCTTAACAGGGGGAACCGGCGGGGAGCTGTTTTTT. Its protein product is CASSLTGGTGGELFF.